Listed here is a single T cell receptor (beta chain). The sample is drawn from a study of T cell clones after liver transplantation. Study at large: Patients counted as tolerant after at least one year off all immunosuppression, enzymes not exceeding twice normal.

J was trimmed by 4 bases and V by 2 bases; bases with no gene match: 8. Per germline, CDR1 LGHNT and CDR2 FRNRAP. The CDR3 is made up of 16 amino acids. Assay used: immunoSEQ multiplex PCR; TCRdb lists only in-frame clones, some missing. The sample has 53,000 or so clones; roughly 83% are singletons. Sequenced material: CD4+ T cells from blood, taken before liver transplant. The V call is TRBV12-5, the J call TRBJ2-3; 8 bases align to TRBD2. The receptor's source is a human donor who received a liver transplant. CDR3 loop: CASGLTSGGRPDTQYF. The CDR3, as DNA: TGTGCTAGTGGTTTGACCAGCGGGGGACGTCCAGATACGCAGTATTTT.